A single sample is the source of the 21 T cell receptor beta chains below, sequenced in a study of shared clonotypes between healthy human individuals. Naive CD8 cells lacked CD45RO and underwent positive selection for CCR7, leaving out terminally differentiated effector memory CD45RA+ cells. Data came from immunoSEQ multiplex PCR; TCRdb stores just in-frame clones and leaves some out. In the table there are around 620,000 clones, approximately 95% of which are singletons. Sequenced sample: naive CD8+ T cells sorted from blood. The receptor set was obtained from a woman aged 25 to 39 in good health.

Worth noting for this clone: Distinct nucleotide sequences in the sample also encode this CDR3. The V gene is TRBV28, the J gene TRBJ2-5; D may be TRBD1 (5 bases). The J call is uncertain, as TRBJ2-7 better fits the DNA end. Germline V lookup: CDR1 MDHEN, CDR2 SYDVKM. This CDR3 comprises 14 residues. The CDR3 is CASSLLGQSYEQYF. Here the CDR3 DNA reads TGTGCCAGCAGCCTGCTGGGGCAGAGCTACGAGCAGTACTTC.

The chain has TRBV29-1 and TRBJ2-7; the D gene is possibly TRBD2 (5 bases). The V end lost 3 bases, the J end lost 3 bases, and 18 bases lay between the germline ends. This CDR3 is built from 15 residues. CDR1 and CDR2 (germline): SQVTM, ANQGSEA. CDR3 region: CSVEEPTPRGYEQYF. CDR3 DNA: TGCAGCGTTGAGGAACCCACTCCCCGGGGCTACGAGCAGTACTTC.

The chain recombines TRBV28 with TRBJ1-5; D gene ambiguous. The germline V gene has CDR1 MDHEN and CDR2 SYDVKM. V lost 5 bases and J 2 bases, leaving 13 bases between the germline ends. The CDR3 covers 15 residues. CDR3 amino acids: CASSKVDVGNQPQHF. CDR3 nucleotide sequence: TGTGCCAGCAGTAAAGTAGACGTCGGCAATCAGCCCCAGCATTTT. The complete variable domain, with remaining parts taken from reference TRBV28 and TRBJ1-5, reads DVKVTQSSRYLVKRTGEKVFLECVQDMDHENMFWYRQDPGLGLRLIYFSYDVKMKEKGDIPEGYSVSREKKERFSLILESASTNQTSMYLCASSKVDVGNQPQHFGDGTRLSIL.

The chain recombines TRBV27 with TRBJ1-1; weak D call: TRBD1 (5 bases). The CDR3 is 14 residues long. Germline CDR1 and CDR2: MNHEY and SMNVEV (reference sequence). Trimming removed 6 bases from V and 4 bases from J, with 15 bases in between. The CDR3 DNA reads TGTGCCAGCAGAGCGGCGGGGGTGGCCACTGAAGCTTTCTTT. Protein: CASRAAGVATEAFF.

The chain couples TRBV28 to TRBJ2-7, with 8 bases fitting TRBD1. The ends lost 6 bases at V and 5 bases at J; junction bases unmatched: 12. Germline assignment: CDR1 MDHEN and CDR2 SYDVKM. This CDR3 comprises 15 residues. The DNA for the CDR3 is TGTGCCAGCAGCCCACTCCGACAGGGGCCCAACGAGCAGTACTTC. Its protein is CASSPLRQGPNEQYF.

V and J are TRBV13 and TRBJ2-1; D is possibly TRBD1 (5 bases). The length of the CDR3 is 13 residues. Looked up from germline, CDR1 is PRHDT and CDR2 is FYEKMQ (reference sequence). The germline V and J ends were trimmed by 4 bases and 6 bases, with 10 bases remaining between them. CDR3 protein: CASSSRQLNEQFF. In DNA, the CDR3 is TGTGCCAGCAGCTCACGACAGCTCAATGAGCAGTTCTTC. The full variable domain, rest sourced from reference TRBV13 and TRBJ2-1, is AAGVIQSPRHLIKEKRETATLKCYPIPRHDTVYWYQQGPGQDPQFLISFYEKMQSDKGSIPDRFSAQQFSDYHSELNMSSLELGDSALYFCASSSRQLNEQFFGPGTRLTVL.

Points on this clone: Other DNA sequences in the same sample also yield this CDR3. The chain combines TRBV7-9 with TRBJ2-3; 8 nucleotides line up with TRBD2. V gave up 4 bases and J gave up 0 bases; unmatched junction bases: 3. CDR1 is SEHNR and CDR2 is FQNEAQ in the germline V gene (reference sequence). The CDR3 has 15 amino acids. CDR3 sequence: CASSSLAGSTDTQYF. DNA for the CDR3: TGTGCCAGCAGCTCTCTAGCGGGTAGCACAGATACGCAGTATTTT.

The rearrangement links TRBV28 to TRBJ1-2, with D perhaps matching TRBD1 (5 bases). The CDR3 is 17 residues long. CDR1 is MDHEN, CDR2 SYDVKM, per germline. V was clipped by 2 bases and J by 3 bases, with 19 bases between them. Here the CDR3 reads CASSLTGTGTGYYGYTF. In DNA form, the CDR3 reads TGTGCCAGCAGTTTAACCGGGACCGGGACCGGGTACTATGGCTACACCTTC.

V usage is TRBV5-1 and J usage is TRBJ2-7; D may be TRBD1 (6 bases). Germline CDR1 is SGHRS and CDR2 is YFSETQ. V lost 0 bases to trimming and J lost 4 bases, with 20 bases between them. The CDR3 length is 17 residues. The DNA for the CDR3 is TGCGCCAGCAGCTTGGGAGGAGGCCTAGGGGGTAGGTACGAGCAGTACTTC. Protein sequence: CASSLGGGLGGRYEQYF.

The genes are TRBV5-6 and TRBJ1-4; no clear D gene. CDR1 SGHDT and CDR2 YYEEEE come from the germline V gene. V was pared by 1 base and J by 6 bases, with 10 bases between. The CDR3 extends over 14 amino acids. DNA for the CDR3: TGTGCCAGCAGCTTGACAGAAAGTCATGAAAAACTGTTTTTT. Its translation: CASSLTESHEKLFF. Together with reference TRBV5-6 and TRBJ1-4, the CDR3 gives the full variable domain: DAGVTQSPTHLIKTRGQQVTLRCSPKSGHDTVSWYQQALGQGPQFIFQYYEEEERQRGNFPDRFSGHQFPNYSSELNVNALLLGDSALYLCASSLTESHEKLFFGSGTQLSVL.

V is TRBV27 and J is TRBJ1-5; TRBD1 aligns across 7 bases. Germline loops: CDR1 MNHEY, CDR2 SMNVEV (reference sequence). This CDR3 comprises 16 residues. Trimming at V came to 5 bases and at J to 7 bases, leaving 14 bases not matched to a gene. The CDR3 region has the DNA TGTGCCAGCAGTCCAACTCGGACAGGAGGACGACAGCCCCAGCATTTT. It is translated as CASSPTRTGGRQPQHF.

The chain couples TRBV4-1 to TRBJ2-7, with 7 bases fitting TRBD1. The CDR3 is 15 amino acids. Trimming removed 1 base from V and 1 base from J; junction bases left unmatched: 4. In germline, CDR1 is MGHRA, CDR2 YSYEKL. The CDR3 reads CASSQVYRGSYEQYF. In nucleotides, the CDR3 is TGCGCCAGCAGCCAAGTCTACAGGGGATCCTACGAGCAGTACTTC.

This chain joins TRBV4-1 and TRBJ2-2; 7 nucleotides agree with TRBD2. The ends lost 4 bases at V and 6 bases at J; junction bases unmatched: 8. The CDR3 totals 15 residues. Germline values: CDR1 MGHRA, CDR2 YSYEKL. In DNA, the CDR3 is TGCGCCAGCAGCCCAGGGCCGGGAGGCGCCGGGGAGCTGTTTTTT. Translated: CASSPGPGGAGELFF.

The rearrangement joins TRBV5-1 to TRBJ1-3; D is ambiguous. Germline values: CDR1 SGHRS, CDR2 YFSETQ. The CDR3 spans 11 residues. Trimming left V 2 bases short and J 3 bases short, with 0 bases between. CDR3 bases: TGCGCCAGCAGCTTTGGAAACACCATATATTTT. Amino acids: CASSFGNTIYF.

This sequence joins TRBV30 and TRBJ2-7; D remains ambiguous. Trimming removed 5 bases at V and 0 bases at J, with 8 bases between. CDR1 is GTSNPN and CDR2 is SVGIG in the germline V gene (reference sequence). The CDR3 length is 12 residues. CDR3 coding DNA: TGTGCCTGGGAAAAGGACTCCTACGAGCAGTACTTC. Translating it yields CAWEKDSYEQYF.

The chain has TRBV16 and TRBJ2-2, with TRBD1 as a possible D gene (6 bases). Trimming pared 0 bases from V and 7 bases from J, leaving 12 bases between. This CDR3 region has 15 residues. From germline, CDR1 is KGHSY and CDR2 FQNENV. CDR3 in DNA: TGTGCCAGCAGCCAATCTGATTGGGGGCACGGGGAGCTGTTTTTT. Translating it yields CASSQSDWGHGELFF.

The V and J genes are TRBV27 and TRBJ1-2; D is undetermined. This CDR3 contains 13 residues. Germline assignment: CDR1 MNHEY and CDR2 SMNVEV (reference sequence). Trimming cost V 7 bases and J 8 bases, with 17 bases left between them. The CDR3 region is CASKPRVWGGYTF. The CDR3, as DNA: TGTGCCAGCAAACCGAGGGTATGGGGAGGCTACACCTTC.

This chain uses TRBV28 with TRBJ2-7; the D gene is possibly TRBD2 (6 bases). CDR1 MDHEN and CDR2 SYDVKM come from the germline V gene. V was shortened by 6 bases and J by 1 base, with 10 bases between the two germline ends. CDR3 length equals 13 residues. The CDR3 DNA reads TGTGCCAGCAGGGAGGGGTTTTCCTACGAGCAGTACTTC. The encoded protein is CASREGFSYEQYF.

This chain joins TRBV19 and TRBJ1-6, with D tentatively TRBD1 (6 bases). The ends were cut back, 8 bases at V and 4 bases at J, with 12 bases in the middle. The CDR3 covers 14 residues. The germline V gene has CDR1 LNHDA and CDR2 SQIVND (reference sequence). CDR3 loop: CASAWGAYNSPLHF. CDR3 nucleotide sequence: TGTGCCAGTGCCTGGGGGGCTTATAATTCACCCCTCCACTTT. Using reference TRBV19 and TRBJ1-6 for the parts outside the CDR3, the full variable domain is DGGITQSPKYLFRKEGQNVTLSCEQNLNHDAMYWYRQDPGQGLRLIYYSQIVNDFQKGDIAEGYSVSREKKESFPLTVTSAQKNPTAFYLCASAWGAYNSPLHFGNGTRLTVT.

CDR3 residues: CASSLYLGPAGNEQFF. The CDR3 coding sequence is TGTGCCAGCAGCCTCTACCTGGGGCCCGCGGGAAATGAGCAGTTCTTC. This chain links TRBV5-5 with TRBJ2-1; weak D call: TRBD2 (6 bases). V shed 4 bases and J shed 7 bases, with 21 bases lying between them. Looked up from germline, CDR1 is SGHKS and CDR2 is YYEKEE (reference sequence). The CDR3 is 16 amino acids.

The table lists this clone with a count of one. The V call is TRBV5-1, the J call TRBJ2-7; TRBD2 is a possible D gene (6 bases). CDR1 is SGHRS and CDR2 is YFSETQ in the germline V gene. The V end lost 0 bases, the J end lost 0 bases, and 10 bases lay between the germline ends. The CDR3 contains 15 residues. The CDR3 nucleotides are TGCGCCAGCAGCTTGGGTCGGGACTTCTCCTACGAGCAGTACTTC. It is translated as CASSLGRDFSYEQYF. Variable domain in full (rest from reference TRBV5-1 and TRBJ2-7): KAGVTQTPRYLIKTRGQQVTLSCSPISGHRSVSWYQQTPGQGLQFLFEYFSETQRNKGNFPGRFSGRQFSNSRSEMNVSTLELGDSALYLCASSLGRDFSYEQYFGPGTRLTVT.